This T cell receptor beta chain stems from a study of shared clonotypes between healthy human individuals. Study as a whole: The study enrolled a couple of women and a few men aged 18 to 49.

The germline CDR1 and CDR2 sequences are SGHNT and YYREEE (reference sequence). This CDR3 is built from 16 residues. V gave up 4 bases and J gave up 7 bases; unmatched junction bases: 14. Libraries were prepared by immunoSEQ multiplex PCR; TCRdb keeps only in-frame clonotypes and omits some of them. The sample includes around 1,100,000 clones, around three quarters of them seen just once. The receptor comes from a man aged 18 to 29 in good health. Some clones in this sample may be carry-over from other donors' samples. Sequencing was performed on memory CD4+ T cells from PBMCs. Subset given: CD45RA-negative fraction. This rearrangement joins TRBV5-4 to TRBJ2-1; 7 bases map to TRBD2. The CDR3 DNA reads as TGTGCCAGCAGCCCGGGGGGAGAGGGCGGTAGAAATGAGCAGTTCTTC. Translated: CASSPGGEGGRNEQFF.